This T cell receptor beta chain was identified in a study of T cell responses to AZD1222 COVID-19 vaccine. From germline, CDR1 is SGHNT and CDR2 YYREEE (reference sequence). V lost 4 bases, J lost 3 bases, and 9 bases lay in between. The CDR3 length is 13 residues. Sequencing was performed with immunoSEQ multiplex PCR; in TCRdb, only in-frame clones are kept and a portion is missing. The data hold about 150,000 clones, with about 90% observed a single time. The sample consisted of peripheral blood, taken on day 0 of AZD1222 vaccination. The source is an adult in good health. The chain uses TRBV5-4 and TRBJ2-3; D might be TRBD1 (6 bases). CDR3 nucleotides: TGTGCCAGCAGCCCAGACAGGACAGATACGCAGTATTTT. Translating it yields CASSPDRTDTQYF.